This T cell receptor (beta chain) came from a study of cytomegalovirus exposure and HLA in healthy donors. Donors counted as nominally healthy when sampled, yet unrecorded immune exposures were likely. Amplification used 60 Vbeta primers and 13 Jbeta primers. Data came from immunoSEQ multiplex PCR; TCRdb stores just in-frame clones and leaves some out. The repertoire holds under 140,000 clones, with over 65% as singletons. Germline V CDR1 and CDR2: SGHVS, FQNEAQ. This CDR3 region has 18 residues. V trimming: 1 base; J trimming: 0 bases; junction bases outside the gene matches: 6. The chain links TRBV7-8 to TRBJ2-2; TRBD1 matches at 9 bases. The sequence came from a man aged 25-45 years in good health and CMV-seropositive. What was sequenced was PBMCs. The CDR3 reads CASSLGTGANANTGELFF. The CDR3 DNA reads as TGTGCCAGCAGCTTAGGGACAGGGGCTAACGCGAACACCGGGGAGCTGTTTTTT.